The present TCR beta chain was sequenced within a study of blood T cell repertoires in COVID-19. Across the whole study: Italy, Spain and the United States were the sources of the convalescent and acute COVID-19 samples. Sources were T cells, B-cell-depleted T cells, or PBMCs; the material itself was cDNA or gDNA.

Authors' data handling: Quantification of nucleated cells was approximated via reference gene primer amplification. TCRdb's table, derived via immunoSEQ multiplex PCR, lists solely in-frame clones and lacks some. From that table come the V and J calls and clone size; the DNA was used to work out D and trimming. The sample comprises 40,000 to 55,000 clones, approximately 82% of which are singletons, and around 5.3% rests with the top ten. Trimming shortened V by 8 bases and J by 1 base, and 11 bases separated the two germline ends. Per the germline V gene, CDR1 is GTSNPN and CDR2 is SVGIG (reference sequence). The CDR3 runs 12 residues.

Material for sequencing was peripheral blood. The sequence was obtained from a human donor in a cohort sampled during active COVID-19. The chain carries TRBV30 and TRBJ1-2; unclear D gene. In nucleotides, the CDR3 is TGTGCCGGTGAGAAGCTTAACTATGGCTACACCTTC. Its translation: CAGEKLNYGYTF. Supplemented by reference TRBV30 and TRBJ1-2, the full variable domain reads SQTIHQWPATLVQPVGSPLSLECTVEGTSNPNLYWYRQAAGRGLQLLFYSVGIGQISSEVPQNLSASRPQDRQFILSSKKLLLSDSGFYLCAGEKLNYGYTFGSGTRLTVV.